Described below is a single TCR beta chain sequence and its context. This clone was found once. Its antigen is currently not known. No base-level quality is on record; no much larger clone is a single base apart. Spanning cysteine to phenylalanine, the CDR3 consists of 12 amino acids. The kept DNA is CDR3 alone, 36 bases in frame from the first base. According to the germline V gene, CDR1 reads SGHTA and CDR2 reads FQGNSA. This entry is derived from a study of blood T cell repertoires in COVID-19 (dated by TCRdb to 2019 to 2021). For the wider study: Collaborator samples came from the United States, Italy and Spain and covered acute and convalescent phases of COVID-19. The prospective study material was composed of cDNA or gDNA derived from T cells, B-cell-depleted T cells, or PBMCs. The dataset comprised deeply sampled blood TCRbeta repertoires from subjects exposed to, actively infected with, or recovered from COVID-19. The repertoires were released in a freely available public database meant as a resource for research on the immune response to SARS-CoV-2. Samples came from the ongoing ImmuneRACE study (first 160 participants) plus 1,254 subjects from 6 global collaborators. A de-identified subject ID, COVID-19 status, age in years and sex were almost always included in the sample metadata. HLA class I and class II types, where available, came from metadata supplied by the sample provider rather than from assay-based typing. Study-wide conclusions, independent of this receptor: The quantity of clinical and demographic metadata differed by source and by participant and was supplied without curation.

The collaborating institutions used their own protocols to collect whole blood in K2EDTA tubes. For TCRbeta analysis, collaborators shipped samples in one of three forms: frozen whole blood, isolated PBMCs, or DNA extracted from either of those sample types. The immunoSEQ Assay, a bias-controlled multiplex PCR, was used to amplify TCRbeta CDR3 regions from genomic DNA. As for how the authors treated the data: Nucleated cell counts per sample were estimated from amplification of reference gene primers within the assay. Sequence reads were collapsed and filtered to measure the absolute abundance of every unique TCRbeta CDR3 rearrangement. For each sample, productive Simpson clonality was calculated as the square root of Simpson's diversity index across productive rearrangements. What TCRdb holds here is the immuneACCESS table cut down to in-frame rearrangements. Part of the clones is not present; checked against another copy, under half of the missing clones reflect an unresolved V gene, and the others are unexplained. The V and J calls and clone size were taken over from that table, and D and trimming were inferred from the DNA. The sample yields approximately 11,000 clones; around 80% were counted once. Of the sample, about 7.4% is held by the ten largest clones.

The rearranged chain carries TRBV7-2 and TRBJ2-1, with TRBD2 matching 8 junction bases. Sequencing used peripheral blood. This clonotype originated in a man in his 70s with active COVID-19. The DNA is as follows: TGTGCTGCGGGGGGTTTCAAGGATGAGCAGTTCTTC. Translation gives CAAGGFKDEQFF.